Sequencing of this TCR beta chain was carried out in a study of blood T cell repertoires in COVID-19. Germline lookup yields CDR1 SGHVS and CDR2 FNYEAQ. CDR3 size: 18 residues. V was pared by 5 bases and J by 0 bases, with 13 bases of the junction left unmatched. Assay used: immunoSEQ multiplex PCR; TCRdb lists only in-frame clones, some missing. The table includes 250,000 to 300,000 clones, roughly 90% detected once. The study recruited people aged about 18 to 95 years across around 24 US areas. Researchers sorted participants into cohorts using their self-reported clinical history. The genes are TRBV7-6 and TRBJ2-1; TRBD2 matches at 7 bases. Sequenced input: PBMCs or T cells enriched from blood (not recorded which). The clonotype was recovered from a middle-aged woman with acute COVID-19. CDR3 nucleotides: TGTGCCAGCAGCCTAAGGGGCCGGTGGGAGGGCTCCTACAATGAGCAGTTCTTC. Translated, it gives CASSLRGRWEGSYNEQFF. Variable domain in full (rest from reference TRBV7-6 and TRBJ2-1): GAGVSQSPRYKVTKRGQDVALRCDPISGHVSLYWYRQALGQGPEFLTYFNYEAQQDKSGLPNDRFSAERPEGSISTLTIQRTEQRDSAMYRCASSLRGRWEGSYNEQFFGPGTRLTVL.